A single sample gave rise to the 5 T cell receptor beta chains below, sequenced in a study of OX40 agonist ivuxolimab in advanced cancers. Assay used: immunoSEQ multiplex PCR; TCRdb lists only in-frame clones, some missing. The sample includes 90,000 to 120,000 clones, 85% to 95% of them seen just once. The sequencing used CD4+ or CD8+ T cells sorted from blood, collected in a trial of the OX40 agonist ivuxolimab. These receptors were collected from an adult with an advanced solid tumor such as melanoma, head and neck, liver or kidney cancer.

V is TRBV4-3 and J is TRBJ2-2; D tentatively reads TRBD1 or TRBD2 (5 bases each). V shed 6 bases and J shed 1 base, with 15 bases lying between them. This CDR3 contains 16 residues. Germline CDR1 is LGHNA and CDR2 is YSLEER. This chain's CDR3 is CASSPGWGLNTGELFF. CDR3 bases: TGCGCCAGCAGTCCCGGTTGGGGGTTGAACACCGGGGAGCTGTTTTTT.

The chain couples TRBV5-4 to TRBJ2-1; possible D gene TRBD2, 5 bases. Trimming pared 1 base from V and 8 bases from J, leaving 10 bases between. This CDR3 region has 13 residues. CDR1 and CDR2 (germline): SGHNT, YYREEE (reference sequence). CDR3 loop: CASSLTSKDEQFF. For the CDR3, the DNA is TGTGCCAGCAGCTTGACTAGTAAAGATGAGCAGTTCTTC.

The J gene is TRBJ2-7, the V gene TRBV4-2; D possibly matches TRBD1 or TRBD2 (5 bases each). The ends were cut back, 1 base at V and 0 bases at J, with 16 bases in the middle. The germline CDR1 and CDR2 sequences are LGHNA and YNFKEQ. The CDR3 is 17 amino acids. CDR3 coding DNA: TGTGCCAGCAGCCAAGCCCAAGGGGCAGGGAGCTCCTACGAGCAGTACTTC. The encoded protein is CASSQAQGAGSSYEQYF.

This clone came up once. The CDR3 loop reads CASSPDARTYEQYF. The CDR3 region has the DNA TGTGCCAGCAGCCCTGACGCCAGAACCTACGAGCAGTACTTC. The J gene is TRBJ2-7, the V gene TRBV14; unclear D gene. V gave up 4 bases and J gave up 2 bases, with 12 bases separating them. This CDR3 spans 14 amino acids. From germline, CDR1 is SGHDN and CDR2 FVKESK.

The rearrangement uses TRBV7-3 and TRBJ2-7, with D perhaps TRBD2 (6 bases). Deletions cut 2 bases from V and 4 bases from J, with 15 bases between. Looked up from germline, CDR1 is SGHTA and CDR2 is FQGTGA. CDR3 size: 15 residues. The CDR3 here is CASSLEGLPPYEQYF. The CDR3 bases are TGTGCCAGCAGCTTAGAGGGACTCCCCCCGTACGAGCAGTACTTC.